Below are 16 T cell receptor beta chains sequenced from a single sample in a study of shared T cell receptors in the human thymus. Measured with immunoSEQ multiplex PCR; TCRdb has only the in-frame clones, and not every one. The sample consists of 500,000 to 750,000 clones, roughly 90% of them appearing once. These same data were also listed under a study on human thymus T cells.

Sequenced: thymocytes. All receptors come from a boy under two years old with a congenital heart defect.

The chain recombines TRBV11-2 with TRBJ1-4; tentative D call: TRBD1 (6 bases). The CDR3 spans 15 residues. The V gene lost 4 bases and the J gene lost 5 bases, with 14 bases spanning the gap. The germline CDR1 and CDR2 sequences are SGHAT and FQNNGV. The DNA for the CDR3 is TGTGCCAGCAGCTCTCAACAGGGACGGAATGAAAAACTGTTTTTT. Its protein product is CASSSQQGRNEKLFF.

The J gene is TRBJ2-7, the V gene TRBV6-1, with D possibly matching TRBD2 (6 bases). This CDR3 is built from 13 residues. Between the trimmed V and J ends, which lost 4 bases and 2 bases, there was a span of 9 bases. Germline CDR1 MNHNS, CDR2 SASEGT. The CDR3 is CASSGGTPYEQYF. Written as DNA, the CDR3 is TGTGCCAGCAGTGGGGGGACTCCCTACGAGCAGTACTTC.

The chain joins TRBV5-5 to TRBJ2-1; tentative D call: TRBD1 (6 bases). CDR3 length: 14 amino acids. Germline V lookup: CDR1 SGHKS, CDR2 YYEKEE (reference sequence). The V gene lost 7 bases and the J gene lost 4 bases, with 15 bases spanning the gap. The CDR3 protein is CASWETGRYNEQFF. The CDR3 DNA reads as TGTGCCAGCTGGGAGACAGGCAGATACAATGAGCAGTTCTTC. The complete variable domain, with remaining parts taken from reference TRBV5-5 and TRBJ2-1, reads DAGVTQSPTHLIKTRGQQVTLRCSPISGHKSVSWYQQVLGQGPQFIFQYYEKEERGRGNFPDRFSARQFPNYSSELNVNALLLGDSALYLCASWETGRYNEQFFGPGTRLTVL.

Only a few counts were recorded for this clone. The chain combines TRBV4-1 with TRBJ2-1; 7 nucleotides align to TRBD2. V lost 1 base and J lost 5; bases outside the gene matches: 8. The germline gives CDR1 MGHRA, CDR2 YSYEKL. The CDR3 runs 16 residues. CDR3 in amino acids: CASSQVWDYPNNEQFF. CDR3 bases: TGCGCCAGCAGCCAAGTATGGGACTACCCTAACAATGAGCAGTTCTTC.

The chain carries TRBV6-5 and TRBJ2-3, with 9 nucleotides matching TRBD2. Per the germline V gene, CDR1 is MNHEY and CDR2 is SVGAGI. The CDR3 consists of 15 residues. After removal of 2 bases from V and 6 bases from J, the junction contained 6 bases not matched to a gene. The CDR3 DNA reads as TGTGCCAGCAGTTACGGGACTAGCCATATGGATACGCAGTATTTT. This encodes CASSYGTSHMDTQYF.

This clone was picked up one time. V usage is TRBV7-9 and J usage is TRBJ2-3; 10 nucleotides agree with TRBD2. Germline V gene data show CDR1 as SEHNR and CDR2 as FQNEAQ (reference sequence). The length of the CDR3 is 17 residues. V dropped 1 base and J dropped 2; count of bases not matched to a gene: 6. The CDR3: CASSLGVLAGHTDTQYF. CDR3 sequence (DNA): TGTGCCAGCAGCTTAGGGGTACTAGCGGGGCACACAGATACGCAGTATTTT.

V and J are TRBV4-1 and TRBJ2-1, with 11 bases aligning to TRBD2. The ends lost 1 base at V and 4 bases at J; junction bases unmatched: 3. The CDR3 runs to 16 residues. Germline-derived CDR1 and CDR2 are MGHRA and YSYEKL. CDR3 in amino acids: CASSQVTSGGYNEQFF. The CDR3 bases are TGCGCCAGCAGCCAAGTCACTAGCGGGGGTTACAATGAGCAGTTCTTC.

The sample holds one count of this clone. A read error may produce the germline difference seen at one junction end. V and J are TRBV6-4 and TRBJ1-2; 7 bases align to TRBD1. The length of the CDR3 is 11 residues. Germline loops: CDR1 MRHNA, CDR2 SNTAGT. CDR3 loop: CASSDSWGQPF. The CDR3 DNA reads TGTGCCAGCAGTGACTCATGGGGACAGCCCTTC.

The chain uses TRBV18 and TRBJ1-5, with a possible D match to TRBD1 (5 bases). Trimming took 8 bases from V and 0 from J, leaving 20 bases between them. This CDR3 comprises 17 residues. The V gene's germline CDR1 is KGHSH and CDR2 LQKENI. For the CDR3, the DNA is TGTGCCAGCACAAAGGGGCAGCTCCGCAATAGCAATCAGCCCCAGCATTTT. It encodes CASTKGQLRNSNQPQHF.

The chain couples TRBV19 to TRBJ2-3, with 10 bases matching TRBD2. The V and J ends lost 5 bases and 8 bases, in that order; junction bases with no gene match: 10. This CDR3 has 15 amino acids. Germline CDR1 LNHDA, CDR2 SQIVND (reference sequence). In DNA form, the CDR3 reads TGTGCCAGTAGTTCTGCTAGCGGGAGTTGGGGTACGCAGTATTTT. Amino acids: CASSSASGSWGTQYF.

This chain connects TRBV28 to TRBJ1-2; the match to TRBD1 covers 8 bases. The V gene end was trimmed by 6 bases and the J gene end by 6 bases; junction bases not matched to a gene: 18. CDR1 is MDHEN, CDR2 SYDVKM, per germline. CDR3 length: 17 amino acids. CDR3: CASRISGQVGAYNGYTF. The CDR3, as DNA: TGTGCCAGCAGAATTTCGGGACAGGTGGGAGCCTATAATGGCTACACCTTC.

The CDR3 bases are TGTGCCAGCAGCTTGGCTAGAGCCCCACCCGTGAACACTGAAGCTTTCTTT. Residues: CASSLARAPPVNTEAFF. The V call is TRBV5-5, the J call TRBJ1-1, with no clear D. V was cut by 0 bases and J by 0 bases, with 15 bases left in between. Germline values: CDR1 SGHKS, CDR2 YYEKEE (reference sequence). The CDR3 is 17 amino acids.

Here the CDR3 reads CASSRTGGGYEQYF. The CDR3 bases are TGTGCCAGCAGCCGTACAGGGGGTGGCTACGAGCAGTACTTC. This rearrangement joins TRBV7-2 to TRBJ2-7; 8 positions match TRBD1. Unmatched junction bases numbered 6, after V lost 5 bases and J lost 3 bases. The length of the CDR3 is 14 residues. Germline assignment: CDR1 SGHTA and CDR2 FQGNSA.

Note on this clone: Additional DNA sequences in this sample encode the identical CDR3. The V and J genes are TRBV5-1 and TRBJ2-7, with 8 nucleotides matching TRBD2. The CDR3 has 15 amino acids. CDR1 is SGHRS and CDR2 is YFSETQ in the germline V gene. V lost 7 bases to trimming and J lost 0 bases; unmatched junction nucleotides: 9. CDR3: CASSLAGTSSYEQYF. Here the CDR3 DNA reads TGCGCCAGCTCTTTAGCGGGAACGAGCTCCTACGAGCAGTACTTC.

CDR3 region: CASRSPGTAQETQYF. CDR3 DNA sequence: TGTGCCAGCAGGTCCCCTGGGACAGCCCAAGAGACCCAGTACTTC. The rearrangement joins TRBV6-5 to TRBJ2-5, with 7 bases fitting TRBD1. This CDR3 comprises 15 residues. After removal of 6 bases from V and 1 base from J, the junction contained 8 bases not matched to a gene. Germline V lookup: CDR1 MNHEY, CDR2 SVGAGI.

The CDR3 nucleotides read TGTGCCAGCAGGTCTCGGGGAGGGGCGGGCGAGCAGTACTTC. Translating it yields CASRSRGGAGEQYF. V is TRBV6-5 and J is TRBJ2-7, with TRBD2 identical over 7 bases. The trim removed 6 bases at V and 6 bases at J, leaving 11 bases unmatched. The V gene's germline CDR1 is MNHEY and CDR2 SVGAGI. CDR3 length: 14 amino acids.